This T cell receptor (beta chain) was found in a study of read filtering for tumor transcriptome and immune sequencing. The library was built from about 400 ng RNA with molecular barcoded adaptors for alpha/delta and beta/gamma chains. TCRdb reanalysed the reads using MiXCR and keeps one entry per CDR3 protein. Of roughly 130,000 distinct CDR3 sequences listed, roughly 13% are singletons. This clonotype was picked up many times. Sequenced: a population of CD138-negative cells sorted from bone marrow. The sequence came from a donor at least 40 years old with multiple myeloma.

CDR3 sequence reads: CASSWDFLSNQPQHF. The DNA of the CDR3 is TGTGCCAGTAGTTGGGACTTCCTTAGCAATCAGCCCCAGCATTTT. This rearrangement joins TRBV19 to TRBJ1-5, with D perhaps TRBD1 (5 bases). The CDR3 spans 15 residues. Trimming left V 5 bases short and J 0 bases short, with 11 bases between. CDR1 is LNHDA and CDR2 is SQIVND in the germline V gene (reference sequence).